The clone carrying this T cell receptor beta chain showed up just a few times. After removal of 4 bases from V and 1 base from J, the junction contained 4 bases not matched to a gene. There are 17 residues in the CDR3. Germline assignment: CDR1 LGHDT and CDR2 YNNKEL (reference sequence). Each single cDNA molecule received a unique molecular identifier. Using its own MiXCR run on the 5' RACE reads, TCRdb lists one record per CDR3 protein. The sample records 55,000 or so distinct CDR3 sequences, roughly an eighth being singletons. The data were taken from a study of early T cells in non-severe SARS-CoV-2 infection.

Sample: whole blood. The sequence derives from an adult who was a healthcare worker with PCR-confirmed SARS-CoV-2 infection or an uninfected control (not recorded which). The chain carries TRBV3-1 and TRBJ2-2; 12 nucleotides align to TRBD2. The CDR3 protein is CASSLLAGGLNTGELFF. The CDR3 DNA reads TGTGCCAGCAGCCTCCTAGCGGGGGGGCTGAACACCGGGGAGCTGTTTTTT. Filled out from reference TRBV3-1 and TRBJ2-2, the complete variable domain reads DTAVSQTPKYLVTQMGNDKSIKCEQNLGHDTMYWYKQDSKKFLKIMFSYNNKELIINETVPNRFSPKSPDKAHLNLHINSLELGDSAVYFCASSLLAGGLNTGELFFGEGSRLTVL.